A selection of T cell receptor beta chains follows, all from one sample in a study of T cell responses to AZD1222 COVID-19 vaccine. Method: immunoSEQ multiplex PCR; TCRdb's copy keeps in-frame clones and lacks some. The table records under 140,000 clones, about four fifths of them present only once. This material consisted of peripheral blood, taken on day 0 of AZD1222 vaccination. Source of these receptors: an adult in good health. Both conserved end residues are part of each CDR3. Fields, in order: clone size, J gene, D gene, V gene, CDR3 protein, CDR3 DNA. The D gene is left open where the match is weak. Expanded clones get a size class; other rows say once, few or many, or leave the size out.

size: -
J: TRBJ2-7
D: TRBD1
V: TRBV7-3
CDR3: CASSLGQGGPYEQYF
DNA: TGTGCCAGCAGCTTAGGACAGGGTGGCCCCTACGAGCAGTACTTC

size: -
J: TRBJ2-2
D: -
V: TRBV9
CDR3: CASSVGHLNTGELFF
DNA: TGTGCCAGCAGCGTGGGACACCTAAACACCGGGGAGCTGTTTTTT

size: few
J: TRBJ1-6
D: TRBD1
V: TRBV6-5
CDR3: CASSRGPRSPLHF
DNA: TGTGCCAGCAGCAGGGGGCCCCGGTCACCCCTCCACTTT

size: -
J: TRBJ2-4
D: -
V: TRBV6-5
CDR3: CASRPAGGGNIQYF
DNA: TGTGCCAGCAGACCAGCAGGAGGTGGAAACATTCAGTACTTC

size: -
J: TRBJ2-5
D: -
V: TRBV6-6
CDR3: CASSVNHGPQETQYF
DNA: TGTGCCAGCAGTGTAAACCACGGTCCCCAAGAGACCCAGTACTTC

size: -
J: TRBJ2-7
D: -
V: TRBV30
CDR3: CAWSVGVDSYEQYF
DNA: TGTGCCTGGAGTGTAGGGGTTGACTCCTACGAGCAGTACTTC

size: once
J: TRBJ1-3
D: -
V: TRBV7-2
CDR3: CASSLGVGGGNTIYF
DNA: TGTGCCAGCAGCTTAGGGGTAGGGGGTGGAAACACCATATATTTT

size: -
J: TRBJ1-1
D: -
V: TRBV6-5
CDR3: CASSYSSGEAFF
DNA: TGTGCCAGCAGTTACTCCTCAGGGGAAGCTTTCTTT

size: -
J: TRBJ1-3
D: -
V: TRBV7-8
CDR3: CASSSGTGGSGNTIYF
DNA: TGTGCCAGCAGCTCAGGAACCGGGGGTTCAGGAAACACCATATATTTT

size: -
J: TRBJ1-1
D: TRBD1
V: TRBV7-9
CDR3: CASSLVQGAEAFF
DNA: TGTGCCAGCAGCTTAGTTCAGGGGGCTGAAGCTTTCTTT

size: -
J: TRBJ1-1
D: -
V: TRBV3-1/TRBV3-2
CDR3: CASSQNKNTEAFF
DNA: TGTGCCAGCAGCCAAAACAAGAACACTGAAGCTTTCTTT

size: -
J: TRBJ2-5
D: -
V: TRBV30
CDR3: CAWSGESTQETQYF
DNA: TGTGCCTGGAGTGGCGAGTCTACCCAAGAGACCCAGTACTTC

size: once
J: TRBJ1-4
D: TRBD1
V: TRBV2
CDR3: CASAGQGHNNEKLFF
DNA: TGTGCCAGCGCGGGACAGGGGCATAATAATGAAAAACTGTTTTTT

size: -
J: TRBJ1-1
D: TRBD1
V: TRBV19
CDR3: CASSGQGVPEAFF
DNA: TGTGCCAGCTCGGGACAGGGGGTGCCTGAAGCTTTCTTT

size: -
J: TRBJ1-2
D: TRBD1
V: TRBV10-1
CDR3: CASRLRDREIDVGPSHYGYTF
DNA: TGCGCCAGCAGACTCCGGGACAGGGAGATTGATGTGGGCCCTAGTCACTATGGCTACACCTTC

size: -
J: TRBJ2-7
D: TRBD1
V: TRBV5-4
CDR3: CASSQTGISYEQYF
DNA: TGTGCCAGCAGCCAGACAGGGATCTCCTACGAGCAGTACTTC

size: -
J: TRBJ2-5
D: -
V: TRBV7-2
CDR3: CASSLVLGTQYF
DNA: TGTGCCAGCAGCTTAGTCCTCGGGACCCAGTACTTC

size: -
J: TRBJ2-1
D: TRBD2
V: TRBV16
CDR3: CASSLTTSGGPRASYNEQFF
DNA: TGTGCCAGCAGCCTAACGACTAGCGGGGGGCCTCGGGCCTCCTACAATGAGCAGTTCTTC

size: -
J: TRBJ1-2
D: -
V: TRBV2
CDR3: CASTPGEQAGGYTF
DNA: TGTGCCAGCACCCCCGGGGAGCAGGCAGGCGGCTACACCTTC

size: -
J: TRBJ1-5
D: -
V: TRBV9
CDR3: CASSLYRDSNQPQHF
DNA: TGTGCCAGCAGCTTATACAGGGATAGCAATCAGCCCCAGCATTTT

size: few
J: TRBJ1-1
D: -
V: TRBV29-1
CDR3: CSVLSWGEGTEAFF
DNA: TGCAGCGTCCTGTCCTGGGGGGAAGGTACTGAAGCTTTCTTT

size: -
J: TRBJ1-1
D: -
V: TRBV18
CDR3: CASRTGGGTEAFF
DNA: TGTGCCAGTAGGACCGGAGGAGGCACTGAAGCTTTCTTT

size: -
J: TRBJ2-3
D: -
V: TRBV19
CDR3: CASSIDGGVDTQYF
DNA: TGTGCCAGTAGTATAGATGGGGGAGTCGATACGCAGTATTTT

size: -
J: TRBJ1-2
D: -
V: TRBV12-3/TRBV12-4
CDR3: CASSLGEDYTF
DNA: TGTGCCAGCAGTTTGGGGGAGGATTACACCTTC

size: -
J: TRBJ1-3
D: -
V: TRBV3-1/TRBV3-2
CDR3: CASSQAPGNTIYF
DNA: TGTGCCAGCAGCCAGGCCCCGGGAAACACCATATATTTT

size: -
J: TRBJ1-3
D: -
V: TRBV4-3
CDR3: CASSLYPQGSSGNTIYF
DNA: TGCGCCAGCAGCCTATACCCCCAAGGAAGCTCTGGAAACACCATATATTTT

size: -
J: TRBJ1-1
D: TRBD1
V: TRBV6-4
CDR3: CASSEGTGGPTEAFF
DNA: TGTGCCAGCAGTGAGGGGACAGGGGGCCCTACTGAAGCTTTCTTT

size: -
J: TRBJ1-2
D: -
V: TRBV6-2/TRBV6-3
CDR3: CASSDGIYGYTF
DNA: TGTGCCAGCAGCGACGGAATTTATGGCTACACCTTC

size: once
J: TRBJ1-1
D: -
V: TRBV7-2
CDR3: CASSLGRHTTQAFF
DNA: TGTGCCAGCAGCTTAGGTAGACACACCACTCAAGCTTTCTTT

size: few
J: TRBJ1-2
D: -
V: TRBV12-5
CDR3: CASGQVVGETNYGYTF
DNA: TGTGCTAGTGGCCAGGTAGTCGGGGAGACTAACTATGGCTACACCTTC

size: -
J: TRBJ1-3
D: -
V: TRBV2
CDR3: CASSGQNSGNTIYF
DNA: TGTGCCAGCAGCGGACAGAACTCTGGAAACACCATATATTTT

size: -
J: TRBJ2-6
D: -
V: TRBV6-5
CDR3: CASSYLSSGANVLTF
DNA: TGTGCCAGCAGTTACCTAAGCTCTGGGGCCAACGTCCTGACTTTC

size: -
J: TRBJ1-5
D: -
V: TRBV5-4
CDR3: CASSRGAGAGNQPQHF
DNA: TGTGCCAGCAGCAGGGGCGCGGGGGCGGGCAATCAGCCCCAGCATTTT

size: -
J: TRBJ2-1
D: TRBD2
V: TRBV7-2
CDR3: CASSPGLAGGEQFF
DNA: TGTGCCAGCAGCCCAGGACTAGCCGGTGGGGAGCAGTTCTTC

size: -
J: TRBJ1-5
D: -
V: TRBV6-9
CDR3: CASSYSAKHSNQPQHF
DNA: TGTGCCAGCAGTTATTCTGCGAAACATAGCAATCAGCCCCAGCATTTT

size: -
J: TRBJ2-2
D: -
V: TRBV6-5
CDR3: CASSYQTGELFF
DNA: TGTGCCAGCAGTTACCAGACCGGGGAGCTGTTTTTT

size: -
J: TRBJ1-2
D: -
V: TRBV7-2
CDR3: CASSLRGWDYGYTF
DNA: TGTGCCAGCAGCTTGAGGGGGTGGGACTATGGCTACACCTTC

size: -
J: TRBJ1-2
D: -
V: TRBV14
CDR3: CASSSWTDLYGYTF
DNA: TGTGCCAGCAGCTCATGGACGGACCTCTATGGCTACACCTTC

size: -
J: TRBJ2-1
D: TRBD1
V: TRBV5-6
CDR3: CASSWTGQPANEQFF
DNA: TGTGCCAGCAGCTGGACAGGGCAACCGGCGAATGAGCAGTTCTTC

size: -
J: TRBJ1-1
D: -
V: TRBV15
CDR3: CATSRSRVRNTEAFF
DNA: TGTGCCACCAGCAGAAGCAGGGTGAGGAACACTGAAGCTTTCTTT

size: -
J: TRBJ2-7
D: -
V: TRBV9
CDR3: CASSARGHRGGTYEQYF
DNA: TGTGCCAGCAGCGCGAGAGGTCACAGGGGGGGTACCTACGAGCAGTACTTC

size: -
J: TRBJ2-2
D: -
V: TRBV25-1
CDR3: CASSEPTSPNTGELFF
DNA: TGTGCCAGCAGTGAACCCACTAGCCCGAACACCGGGGAGCTGTTTTTT

size: -
J: TRBJ2-2
D: TRBD1
V: TRBV27
CDR3: CASRGQGGFGELFF
DNA: TGTGCCAGCAGAGGACAGGGGGGGTTCGGGGAGCTGTTTTTT

size: -
J: TRBJ2-7
D: TRBD2
V: TRBV20-1
CDR3: CSASASGRFHEQYF
DNA: TGCAGTGCTAGTGCCAGCGGGAGGTTCCACGAGCAGTACTTC

size: once
J: TRBJ1-4
D: -
V: TRBV7-2
CDR3: CASSFGNTNEKLFF
DNA: TGTGCCAGCAGCTTTGGCAACACTAATGAAAAACTGTTTTTT

size: -
J: TRBJ2-7
D: TRBD2
V: TRBV6-2/TRBV6-3
CDR3: CASSYPSGGAPSLEQYF
DNA: TGTGCCAGCAGTTACCCTAGCGGGGGGGCCCCCTCTCTGGAGCAGTACTTC

size: -
J: TRBJ1-6
D: -
V: TRBV3-1/TRBV3-2
CDR3: CASSPGQNNSPLHF
DNA: TGTGCCAGCAGCCCCGGACAGAATAATTCACCCCTCCACTTT

size: -
J: TRBJ2-1
D: -
V: TRBV5-5
CDR3: CASSLARATLMVF
DNA: TGTGCCAGCAGCTTGGCCAGGGCGACGCTCATGGTCTTC

size: few
J: TRBJ2-3
D: -
V: TRBV30
CDR3: CAWSVRAGNTDTQYF
DNA: TGTGCCTGGAGTGTACGGGCTGGCAACACAGATACGCAGTATTTT

size: -
J: TRBJ1-4
D: -
V: TRBV28
CDR3: CASSSDHRRVRSKLFF
DNA: TGTGCCAGCAGTTCAGACCACCGCAGGGTGAGGAGTAAACTGTTTTTT